This record concerns one T cell receptor (beta chain) sequence. These data originate in a study of radiotherapy plus CTLA-4 blockade in lung cancer. Germline V lookup: CDR1 SEHNR, CDR2 FQNEAQ (reference sequence). V lost 5 bases, J lost 8 bases, and 15 bases lay in between. The CDR3 has 14 amino acids. Profiled with immunoSEQ multiplex PCR; TCRdb holds only in-frame clones, not every one. The sample has more than 40,000 clones; 65% to 85% are singletons. The TCR was taken from a human donor with non-small cell lung cancer who had stable disease on radiotherapy plus ipilimumab. Sample: peripheral blood, taken from a patient treated with radiotherapy plus ipilimumab. The genes are TRBV7-9 and TRBJ2-2, with D uncertain. CDR3 DNA sequence: TGTGCCAGCAGCCCCCCCGGCGGTGGGGGGGAGCTGTTTTTT. Its protein product is CASSPPGGGGELFF.